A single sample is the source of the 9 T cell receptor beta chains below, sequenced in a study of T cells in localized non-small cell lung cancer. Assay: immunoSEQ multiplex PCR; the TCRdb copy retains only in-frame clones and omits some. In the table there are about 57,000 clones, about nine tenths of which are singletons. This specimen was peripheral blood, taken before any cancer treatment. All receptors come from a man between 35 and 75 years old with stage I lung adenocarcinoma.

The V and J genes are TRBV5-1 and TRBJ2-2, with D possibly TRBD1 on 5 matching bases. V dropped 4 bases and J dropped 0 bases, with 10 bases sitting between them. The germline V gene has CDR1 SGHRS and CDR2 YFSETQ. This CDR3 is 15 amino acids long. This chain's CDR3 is CASSLTAANTGELFF. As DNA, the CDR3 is TGCGCCAGCAGCCTGACAGCAGCGAACACCGGGGAGCTGTTTTTT.

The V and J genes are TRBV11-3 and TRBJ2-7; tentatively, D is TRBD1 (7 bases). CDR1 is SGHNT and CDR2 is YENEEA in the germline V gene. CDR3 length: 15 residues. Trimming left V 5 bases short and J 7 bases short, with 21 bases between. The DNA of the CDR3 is TGTGCCAGCAGCCACCAGGGGGGCCACCTGGAGGAGCAGTACTTC. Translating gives CASSHQGGHLEEQYF.

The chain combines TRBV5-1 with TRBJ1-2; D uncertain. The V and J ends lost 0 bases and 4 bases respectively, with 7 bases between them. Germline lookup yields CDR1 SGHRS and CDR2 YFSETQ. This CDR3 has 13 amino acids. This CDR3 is CASSLDQTYGYTF. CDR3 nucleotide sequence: TGCGCCAGCAGCTTGGATCAGACCTATGGCTACACCTTC.

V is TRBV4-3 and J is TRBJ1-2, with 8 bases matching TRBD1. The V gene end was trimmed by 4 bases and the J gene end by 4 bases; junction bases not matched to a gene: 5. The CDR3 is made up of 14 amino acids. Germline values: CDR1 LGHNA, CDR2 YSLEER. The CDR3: CASSPGTGTYGYTF. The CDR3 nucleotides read TGCGCCAGCAGCCCGGGGACAGGAACCTATGGCTACACCTTC.

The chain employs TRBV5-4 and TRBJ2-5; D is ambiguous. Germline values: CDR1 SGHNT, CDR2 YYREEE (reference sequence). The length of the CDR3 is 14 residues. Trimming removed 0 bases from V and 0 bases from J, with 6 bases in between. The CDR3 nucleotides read TGTGCCAGCAGCTTGGTTGCAGACCAAGAGACCCAGTACTTC. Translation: CASSLVADQETQYF.

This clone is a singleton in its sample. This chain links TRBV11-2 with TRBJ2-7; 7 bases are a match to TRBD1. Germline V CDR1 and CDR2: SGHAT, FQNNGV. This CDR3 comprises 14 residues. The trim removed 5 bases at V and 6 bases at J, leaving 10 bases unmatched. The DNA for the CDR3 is TGTGCCAGCAGCCCGGACAGGATTGGTGTCGAGCAGTACTTC. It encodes CASSPDRIGVEQYF. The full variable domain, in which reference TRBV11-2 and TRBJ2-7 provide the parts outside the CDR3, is EAGVAQSPRYKIIEKRQSVAFWCNPISGHATLYWYQQILGQGPKLLIQFQNNGVVDDSQLPKDRFSAERLKGVDSTLKIQPAKLEDSAVYLCASSPDRIGVEQYFGPGTRLTVT.

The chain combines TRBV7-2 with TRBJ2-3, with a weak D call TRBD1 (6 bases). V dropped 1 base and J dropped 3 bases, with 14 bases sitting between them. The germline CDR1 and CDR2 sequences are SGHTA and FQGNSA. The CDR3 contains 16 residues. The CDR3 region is CASSLVAGAWTDTQYF. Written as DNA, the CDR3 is TGTGCCAGCAGCTTAGTGGCAGGGGCTTGGACAGATACGCAGTATTTT.

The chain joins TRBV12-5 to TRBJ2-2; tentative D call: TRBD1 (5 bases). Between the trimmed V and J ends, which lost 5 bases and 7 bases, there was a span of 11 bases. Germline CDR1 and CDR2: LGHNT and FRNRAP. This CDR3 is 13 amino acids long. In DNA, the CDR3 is TGTGCTAGTGGTCGAGAAGGGGTCGGGGAGCTGTTTTTT. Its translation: CASGREGVGELFF.

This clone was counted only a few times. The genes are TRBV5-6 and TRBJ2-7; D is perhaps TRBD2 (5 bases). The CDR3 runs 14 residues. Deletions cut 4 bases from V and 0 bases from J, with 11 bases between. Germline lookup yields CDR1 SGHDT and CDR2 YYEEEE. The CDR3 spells CASSRAGNSYEQYF. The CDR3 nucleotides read TGTGCCAGCAGCAGAGCCGGGAACTCCTACGAGCAGTACTTC.